A single sample is the source of the 23 T cell receptor beta chains below, sequenced in a study of siplizumab effects on memory and regulatory T cells (dated by TCRdb to the late 2010s). Receptors were amplified or captured by the immunoSEQ multiplex PCR assay. TCRdb retrieved this table from immuneACCESS and kept in-frame rearrangements only. Not all clones are present; in checked studies, unresolved V genes account for under half, and no reason is known for the remainder. Here the sample has about 87,000 clones; 90% occur a single time. The ten largest clones add up to over 12% of the sample. Material for sequencing was CD4+ T cells sorted from blood. The receptors stem from a human donor in good health.

This chain joins TRBV19 and TRBJ1-2, with unresolved D. V lost 3 bases to trimming and J lost 8 bases, with 10 bases between them. Germline lookup yields CDR1 LNHDA and CDR2 SQIVND (reference sequence). This CDR3 comprises 12 residues. The CDR3: CASSILGSGYTF. The CDR3 DNA is TGTGCCAGTAGTATCCTGGGTTCCGGCTACACCTTC. Filled out from reference TRBV19 and TRBJ1-2, the complete variable domain reads DGGITQSPKYLFRKEGQNVTLSCEQNLNHDAMYWYRQDPGQGLRLIYYSQIVNDFQKGDIAEGYSVSREKKESFPLTVTSAQKNPTAFYLCASSILGSGYTFGSGTRLTVV.

This clone has more than one count but fewer than ten. The chain employs TRBV13 and TRBJ1-4; possibly TRBD1 for D (6 bases). The V and J ends lost 7 bases and 7 bases respectively, with 10 bases between them. The CDR3 has 12 residues. Per germline, CDR1 PRHDT and CDR2 FYEKMQ (reference sequence). The CDR3 bases are TGTGCCAGCACCAGGGGAGGTGAAAAACTGTTTTTT. Translation gives CASTRGGEKLFF.

This chain joins TRBV6-1 and TRBJ1-2; D remains unclear. V lost 3 bases and J 0 bases, leaving 5 bases between the germline ends. Germline CDR1 reads MNHNS; CDR2 reads SASEGT. The CDR3 has 13 residues. CDR3 amino acids: CASSDRTNYGYTF. CDR3 nucleotide sequence: TGTGCCAGCAGTGACAGGACTAACTATGGCTACACCTTC.

The rearrangement uses TRBV9 and TRBJ2-7, with D possibly TRBD1 on 5 matching bases. V lost 0 bases and J 4 bases, leaving 11 bases between the germline ends. The CDR3 has 14 residues. Germline loops: CDR1 SGDLS, CDR2 YYNGEE. The CDR3 sequence: CASSVGLGRYEQYF. The CDR3 coding sequence is TGTGCCAGCAGCGTAGGATTGGGGCGGTACGAGCAGTACTTC.

The genes are TRBV5-4 and TRBJ1-1, with D maybe TRBD1 (5 bases). The V and J ends lost 4 bases and 5 bases respectively, with 15 bases between them. Germline-derived CDR1 and CDR2 are SGHNT and YYREEE (reference sequence). The CDR3 spans 14 residues. CDR3 sequence (DNA): TGTGCCAGCAGCCCGACGACAGTTAGAACTGAAGCTTTCTTT. It codes for CASSPTTVRTEAFF.

A single count supports this clone. The rearrangement links TRBV6-1 to TRBJ2-7; D might be TRBD1 (6 bases). Germline-derived CDR1 and CDR2 are MNHNS and SASEGT. V was cut by 6 bases and J by 2 bases, with 17 bases left in between. CDR3 length: 15 residues. The CDR3 nucleotides are TGTGCCAGCAGCCCAAGGGGGACCGAAGCCTACGAGCAGTACTTC. Its translation: CASSPRGTEAYEQYF.

The chain has TRBV7-2 and TRBJ2-2; the D gene is possibly TRBD2 (6 bases). The CDR3 has 15 amino acids. V dropped 2 bases and J dropped 4 bases, with 11 bases sitting between them. Looked up from germline, CDR1 is SGHTA and CDR2 is FQGNSA. CDR3 in amino acids: CASSLILALTGELFF. Here the CDR3 DNA reads TGTGCCAGCAGCTTAATACTAGCCCTCACCGGGGAGCTGTTTTTT.

V usage is TRBV5-4 and J usage is TRBJ2-7; 7 positions agree with TRBD2. The CDR3 is made up of 16 amino acids. Trimming at V came to 0 bases and at J to 6 bases, leaving 12 bases not matched to a gene. Germline V gene data show CDR1 as SGHNT and CDR2 as YYREEE (reference sequence). The CDR3 spells CASSLAPGRGYGEQYF. The CDR3 nucleotides read TGTGCCAGCAGCTTGGCTCCCGGGCGGGGGTACGGCGAGCAGTACTTC.

This chain links TRBV7-3 with TRBJ2-2; D is possibly TRBD2 (6 bases). There are 16 residues in the CDR3. CDR1 and CDR2 from the germline V gene are SGHTA and FQGTGA. V lost 4 bases and J 7 bases, leaving 19 bases between the germline ends. CDR3 nucleotides: TGTGCCAGCAGCTCAACGGCGGGACTCGGTTACGGGGAGCTGTTTTTT. Translating it yields CASSSTAGLGYGELFF.

V usage is TRBV7-2 and J usage is TRBJ1-2, with TRBD1 matching 9 bases. CDR3 length equals 15 residues. V dropped 6 bases and J dropped 4; count of bases not matched to a gene: 9. Per the germline V gene, CDR1 is SGHTA and CDR2 is FQGNSA. CDR3 region: CASRKTGGTAYGYTF. DNA for the CDR3: TGTGCCAGCAGAAAAACAGGGGGCACAGCCTATGGCTACACCTTC.

V gene TRBV15 combines with J gene TRBJ1-2; D gene unclear. The CDR3 contains 12 residues. Germline V gives CDR1 LNHNV, CDR2 YYDKDF (reference sequence). With 5 bases removed from V and 3 bases from J, the gap between germline ends came to 7 bases. In nucleotides, the CDR3 is TGTGCCACCAGCCCGTCAGACTATGGCTACACCTTC. The encoded protein is CATSPSDYGYTF.

This clone was recorded once. The gene calls are TRBV4-1 and TRBJ2-5, with 14 bases that match TRBD2. J gave up 4 bases and V 3 bases, and 1 base lay outside the gene matches. The CDR3 sequence is 15 residues long. Germline V gene sequence: CDR1 MGHRA, CDR2 YSYEKL. The CDR3 sequence: CASSQGLAGVETQYF. As DNA, the CDR3 is TGCGCCAGCAGCCAGGGACTAGCGGGAGTAGAGACCCAGTACTTC.

The genes are TRBV14 and TRBJ2-6; no definite D call. V lost 2 bases and J 4 bases, leaving 6 bases between the germline ends. This CDR3 has 14 amino acids. The germline V gene has CDR1 SGHDN and CDR2 FVKESK. This CDR3 reads CASSQQAGANVLTF. CDR3 nucleotide sequence: TGTGCCAGCAGCCAACAGGCAGGGGCCAACGTCCTGACTTTC. The whole variable domain, filled in from reference TRBV14 and TRBJ2-6, reads EAGVTQFPSHSVIEKGQTVTLRCDPISGHDNLYWYRRVMGKEIKFLLHFVKESKQDESGMPNNRFLAERTGGTYSTLKVQPAELEDSGVYFCASSQQAGANVLTFGAGSRLTVL.

The chain links TRBV7-3 to TRBJ2-1, with 8 bases fitting TRBD2. Germline values: CDR1 SGHTA, CDR2 FQGTGA. CDR3 length: 14 residues. V was clipped by 5 bases and J by 7 bases; unmatched bases: 7. In DNA form, the CDR3 reads TGTGCCAGCAGCCTGGCGGGAGGAGGGAATGAGCAGTTCTTC. This codes for CASSLAGGGNEQFF.

This clone is a singleton in its sample. This rearrangement joins TRBV9 to TRBJ1-4, with D possibly matching TRBD1 (5 bases). The V gene's germline CDR1 is SGDLS and CDR2 YYNGEE. CDR3 length: 14 amino acids. V was cut by 2 bases and J by 5 bases, with 10 bases left in between. Here the CDR3 reads CASSVGTKNEKLFF. CDR3 DNA: TGTGCCAGCAGCGTCGGGACGAAGAATGAAAAACTGTTTTTT.

This clone was counted only a few times. This sequence joins TRBV5-1 and TRBJ2-2, with no clear D. The CDR3 contains 13 residues. Between the trimmed V and J ends, which lost 4 bases and 3 bases, there was a span of 7 bases. CDR1 and CDR2 (germline): SGHRS, YFSETQ. The chain's CDR3 is CASSIIHTGELFF. The CDR3 DNA sequence: TGCGCCAGCAGCATCATTCACACCGGGGAGCTGTTTTTT.

The chain links TRBV2 to TRBJ1-1; a possible D gene is TRBD1 (6 bases). From germline, CDR1 is SNHLY and CDR2 FYNNEI. The CDR3 loop spans 14 amino acids. V was clipped by 6 bases and J by 2 bases, with 13 bases between them. CDR3 amino acids: CASSGQKLNTEAFF. CDR3 nucleotides: TGTGCCAGCAGCGGACAGAAGCTCAACACTGAAGCTTTCTTT.

The V call is TRBV30, the J call TRBJ1-4, with TRBD1 matching 8 bases. CDR3 size: 15 residues. The junction had 8 bases not matched to a gene; V was cut back by 0 bases and J by 8 bases. Germline V CDR1 and CDR2: GTSNPN, SVGIG (reference sequence). The chain's CDR3 is CAWSVKGQVGEKLFF. The CDR3 DNA reads as TGTGCCTGGAGTGTGAAGGGACAGGTGGGAGAAAAACTGTTTTTT. Combining the CDR3 with reference TRBV30 and TRBJ1-4 gives the whole variable domain SQTIHQWPATLVQPVGSPLSLECTVEGTSNPNLYWYRQAAGRGLQLLFYSVGIGQISSEVPQNLSASRPQDRQFILSSKKLLLSDSGFYLCAWSVKGQVGEKLFFGSGTQLSVL.

The CDR3 loop is CASSYGLAGGTDTQYF. The CDR3 DNA reads as TGTGCCAGCAGCTACGGACTAGCGGGAGGGACAGATACGCAGTATTTT. The rearrangement joins TRBV2 to TRBJ2-3; 15 bases fit TRBD2. J gave up 3 bases and V 6 bases, and 4 bases lay outside the gene matches. CDR1 and CDR2 (germline): SNHLY, FYNNEI. The CDR3 is made up of 16 amino acids.

The chain recombines TRBV6-1 with TRBJ2-2; no definite D call. The CDR3 loop spans 12 amino acids. Trimming shortened V by 10 bases and J by 1 base, and 7 bases separated the two germline ends. The germline CDR1 and CDR2 sequences are MNHNS and SASEGT. The CDR3, as DNA: TGTGCCATATCAAAGAACACCGGGGAGCTGTTTTTT. Translating gives CAISKNTGELFF.

This clone was detected once. DNA for the CDR3: TGCAGCGTTGACAGACCGGGAACGGGGACCCAGTACTTC. Residues: CSVDRPGTGTQYF. This chain joins TRBV29-1 and TRBJ2-5; D is perhaps TRBD2 (5 bases). The CDR3 length is 13 residues. Trimming left V 3 bases short and J 7 bases short, with 15 bases between. Looked up from germline, CDR1 is SQVTM and CDR2 is ANQGSEA.

The chain joins TRBV10-3 to TRBJ2-7; D is possibly TRBD1 (5 bases). The V gene lost 3 bases and the J gene lost 6 bases, with 12 bases spanning the gap. Per germline, CDR1 ENHRY and CDR2 SYGVKD. The CDR3 runs 13 residues. The CDR3 DNA sequence: TGTGCCATCAGTGACCTCGTGACAGTCGAGCAGTACTTC. This encodes CAISDLVTVEQYF.

The V gene is TRBV7-9, the J gene TRBJ2-6; unclear D gene. This CDR3 spans 14 amino acids. In germline, CDR1 is SEHNR, CDR2 FQNEAQ (reference sequence). V lost 8 bases and J 1 base, leaving 9 bases between the germline ends. CDR3 loop: CASALSSGANVLTF. The CDR3 region has the DNA TGTGCCAGCGCCCTTTCATCTGGGGCCAACGTCCTGACTTTC.